This T cell receptor beta chain stems from a study of T cell repertoires in aging, cancer and after chemotherapy. Study summary: Six age groups, ranging from 30 or younger to 70 or older, included the donors. About 10 million TCR reads made up the full dataset.

Trimming stripped 1 base from V and 3 bases from J, with 9 bases between. Germline assignment: CDR1 SGHDN and CDR2 FVKESK. The CDR3 loop spans 14 amino acids. This clonotype has more than one count but fewer than ten. Its cognate antigen is unknown. The template was genomic DNA from peripheral blood, not RNA. Whole-study findings and limits: In cancer patients, declining TCR diversity with age involved lost richness and lost evenness. Across the chemotherapy interval, each cancer cohort showed higher median generation probability, suggesting thymic rebound.

A mixed TRB-A/B primer pool amplified rearranged TRB by multiplex touch-down PCR. TCRdb re-derived calls from the multiplex PCR reads in MiXCR, one entry per CDR3 protein. The table has about 5,100 distinct CDR3 sequences, about 25% seen once. The receptor comes from a human donor with a solid tumor. Input material: blood. The chain is built from TRBV14 and TRBJ1-2; D ambiguous. The CDR3 DNA reads TGTGCCAGCAGCCAAGGAACACTCCACTATGGCTACACCTTC. It translates to CASSQGTLHYGYTF.